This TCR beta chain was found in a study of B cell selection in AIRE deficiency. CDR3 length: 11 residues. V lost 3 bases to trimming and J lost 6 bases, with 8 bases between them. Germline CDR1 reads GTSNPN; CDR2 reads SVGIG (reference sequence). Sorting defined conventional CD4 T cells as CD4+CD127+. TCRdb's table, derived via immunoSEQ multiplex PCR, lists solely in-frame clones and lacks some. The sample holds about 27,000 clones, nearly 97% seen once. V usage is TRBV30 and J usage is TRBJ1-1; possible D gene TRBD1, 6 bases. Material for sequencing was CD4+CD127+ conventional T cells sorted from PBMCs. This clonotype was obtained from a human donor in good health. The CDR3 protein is CAWRRTAEAFF. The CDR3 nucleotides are TGTGCCTGGAGAAGGACAGCTGAAGCTTTCTTT.